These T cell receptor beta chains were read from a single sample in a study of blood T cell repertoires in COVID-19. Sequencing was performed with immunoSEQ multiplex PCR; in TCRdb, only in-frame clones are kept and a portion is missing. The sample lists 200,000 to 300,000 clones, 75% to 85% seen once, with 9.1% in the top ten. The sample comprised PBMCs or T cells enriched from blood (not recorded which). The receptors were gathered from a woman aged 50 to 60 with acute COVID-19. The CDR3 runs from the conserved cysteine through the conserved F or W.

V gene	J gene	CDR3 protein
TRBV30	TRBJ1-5	CAWSVIGGGQPQHF
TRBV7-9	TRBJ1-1	CASSATGGVTEAFF
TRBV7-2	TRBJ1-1	CASSPRQGDKNTEAFF
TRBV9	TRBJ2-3	CASSVLLAGPPPHF
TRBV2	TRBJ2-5	CASREYRGTGAQETQYF
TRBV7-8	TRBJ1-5	CASSLTGTGSNQPQHF
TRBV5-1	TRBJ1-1	CASSLEGARGEAFF
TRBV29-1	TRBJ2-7	CSVGRQGTEQYF
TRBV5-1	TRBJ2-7	CASSLDGTGLYEQYF
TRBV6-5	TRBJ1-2	CASSSPSVYGYTF
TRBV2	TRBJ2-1	CASTLGGPYNEQFF
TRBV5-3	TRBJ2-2	CARSLVSSGGITGELFF
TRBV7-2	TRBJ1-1	CASSSQENTEAFF
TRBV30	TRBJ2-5	CAWSLGLAGEETQYF
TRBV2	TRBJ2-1	CASNPTSGAYNEQFF
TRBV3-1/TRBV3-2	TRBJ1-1	CASSPRSRVVPEAFF
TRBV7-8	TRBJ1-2	CASSPTRGYGYTF
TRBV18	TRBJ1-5	CASSPTPKNQPQHF
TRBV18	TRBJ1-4	CASSPPLGQGTEKLFF
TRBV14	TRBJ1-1	CASSNRVMNTEAFF
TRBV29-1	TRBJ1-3	CSVEASSGNTIYF
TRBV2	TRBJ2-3	CASKQGVTDTQYF
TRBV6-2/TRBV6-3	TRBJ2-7	CASSHQGAGGYEQYF
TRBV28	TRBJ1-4	CGVKEVNEKLFF
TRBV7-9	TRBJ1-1	CASSRALGQGPSMAFF
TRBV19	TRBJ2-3	CASVSGTRSTDTQYF
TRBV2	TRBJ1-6	CASSETQGRGNSPLHF
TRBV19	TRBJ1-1	CASISWTGGMNTEAFF
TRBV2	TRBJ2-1	CASRRPTVYEQFF
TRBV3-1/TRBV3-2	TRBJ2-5	CASSQGPGGQNQETQYF
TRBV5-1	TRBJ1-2	CASSLMKDRSPYGYTF
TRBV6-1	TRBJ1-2	CASSAYDRVIRAFGYTF
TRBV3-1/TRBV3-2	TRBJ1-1	CASSQETGQGSRTEAFF
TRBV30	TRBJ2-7	CAWEAGTGNEQYF
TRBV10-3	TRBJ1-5	CAISETGQGRLGQPQHF
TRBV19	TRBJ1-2	CASSRSSGLDGYTF
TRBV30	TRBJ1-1	CAWRPLDRAVTEAFF
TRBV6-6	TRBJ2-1	CASSYQRGNYNEQFF
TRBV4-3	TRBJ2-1	CASSQVQAGGPNNEQFF
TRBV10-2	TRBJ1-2	CASSEEDTPREGYTF
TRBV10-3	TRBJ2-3	CAISERRTSGGGDTQYF
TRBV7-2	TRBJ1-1	CASSSYRGPNTEAFF
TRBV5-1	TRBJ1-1	CASSLVKNTEAFF
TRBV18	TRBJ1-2	CASSPRAGGPAYGYTF
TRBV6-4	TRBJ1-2	CASSDNRGGYTF
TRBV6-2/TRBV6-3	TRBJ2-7	CASSYSRGEPFYEQYF
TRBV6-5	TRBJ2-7	CASSVQGARDEQYF